This TCR beta chain was recorded in a study of T cell repertoires in cytomegalovirus infection. Study in general: Public TCR beta signature analysis indicated the presence of both CMV infection and matching HLA type. Study-wide findings and caveats: CMV-specific HLA-C-restricted TCR beta clonotypes dominated the ex vivo response. Public TCR beta family frequency separated CMV-and-HLA carriers, including in an independent cohort.

The V gene end was trimmed by 5 bases and the J gene end by 4 bases; junction bases not matched to a gene: 3. This CDR3 has 16 residues. Germline V CDR1 and CDR2: SGHVS, FQNEAQ. MiXCR was run by TCRdb on the reads, yielding one entry per CDR3 protein. The data contain some 680,000 distinct CDR3 sequences, under 40% of them singletons. This clonotype was detected many times. The antigen is undetermined. The chain is built from TRBV7-8 and TRBJ1-6, with TRBD1 matching over 12 bases. The sequenced sample was PBMCs. The source of this sequence is a human donor in good health (CMV status not recorded). Some clones in this sample may be carry-over from other donors' samples. The CDR3 nucleotides read TGTGCCAGCAGCCGGGACAGGGGGCCTTATAATTCACCCCTCCACTTT. Residues: CASSRDRGPYNSPLHF.